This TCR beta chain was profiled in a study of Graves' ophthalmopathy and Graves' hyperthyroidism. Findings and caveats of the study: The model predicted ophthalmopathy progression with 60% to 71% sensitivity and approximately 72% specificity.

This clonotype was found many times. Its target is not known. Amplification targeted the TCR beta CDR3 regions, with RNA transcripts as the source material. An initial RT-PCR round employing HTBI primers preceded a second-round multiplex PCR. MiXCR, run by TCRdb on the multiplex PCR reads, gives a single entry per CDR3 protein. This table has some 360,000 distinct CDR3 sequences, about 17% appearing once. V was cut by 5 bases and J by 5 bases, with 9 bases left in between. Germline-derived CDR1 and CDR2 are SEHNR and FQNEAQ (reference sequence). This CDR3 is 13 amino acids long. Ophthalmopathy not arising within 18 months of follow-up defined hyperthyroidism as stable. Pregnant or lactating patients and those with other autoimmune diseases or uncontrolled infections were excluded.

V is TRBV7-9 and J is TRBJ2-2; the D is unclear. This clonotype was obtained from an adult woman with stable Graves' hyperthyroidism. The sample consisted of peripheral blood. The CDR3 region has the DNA TGTGCCAGCAGCCCCCGGAGTACCGGGGAGCTGTTTTTT. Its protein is CASSPRSTGELFF.